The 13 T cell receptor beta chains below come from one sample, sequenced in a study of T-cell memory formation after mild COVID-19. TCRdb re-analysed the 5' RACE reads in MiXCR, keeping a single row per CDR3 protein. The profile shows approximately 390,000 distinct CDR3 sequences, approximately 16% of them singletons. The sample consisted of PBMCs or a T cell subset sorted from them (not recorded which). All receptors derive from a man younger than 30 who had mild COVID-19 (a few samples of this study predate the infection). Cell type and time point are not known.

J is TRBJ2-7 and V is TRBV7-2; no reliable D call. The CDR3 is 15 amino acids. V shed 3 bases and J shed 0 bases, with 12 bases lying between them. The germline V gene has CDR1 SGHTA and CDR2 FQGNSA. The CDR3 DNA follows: TGTGCCAGCAGCTTGAGGATCTCGAGCTCCTACGAGCAGTACTTC. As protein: CASSLRISSSYEQYF.

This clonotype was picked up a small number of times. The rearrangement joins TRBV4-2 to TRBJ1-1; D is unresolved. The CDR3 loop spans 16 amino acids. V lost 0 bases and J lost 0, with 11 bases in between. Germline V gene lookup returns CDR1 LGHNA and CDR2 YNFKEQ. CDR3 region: CASSQDSHSLNTEAFF. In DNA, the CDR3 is TGTGCCAGCAGCCAAGATAGTCACAGTCTGAACACTGAAGCTTTCTTT.

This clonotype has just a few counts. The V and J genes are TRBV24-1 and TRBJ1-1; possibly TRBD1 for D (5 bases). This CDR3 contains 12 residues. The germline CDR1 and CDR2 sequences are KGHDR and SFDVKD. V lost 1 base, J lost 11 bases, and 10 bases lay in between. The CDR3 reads CATSDLRGRAFF. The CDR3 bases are TGTGCCACCAGTGATTTACGGGGGAGGGCTTTCTTT.

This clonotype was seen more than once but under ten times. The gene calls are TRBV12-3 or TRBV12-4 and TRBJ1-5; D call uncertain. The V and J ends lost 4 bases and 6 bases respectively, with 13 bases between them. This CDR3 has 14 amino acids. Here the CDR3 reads CASSSWFVGQPQHF. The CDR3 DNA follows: TGTGCCAGCAGTTCCTGGTTTGTAGGTCAGCCCCAGCATTTT.

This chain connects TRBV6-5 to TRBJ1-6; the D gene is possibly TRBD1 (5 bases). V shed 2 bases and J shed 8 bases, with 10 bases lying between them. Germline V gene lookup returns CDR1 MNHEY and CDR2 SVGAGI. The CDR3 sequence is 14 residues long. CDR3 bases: TGTGCCAGCAGTTACAGGGACGGACATTCACCCCTCCACTTT. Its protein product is CASSYRDGHSPLHF.

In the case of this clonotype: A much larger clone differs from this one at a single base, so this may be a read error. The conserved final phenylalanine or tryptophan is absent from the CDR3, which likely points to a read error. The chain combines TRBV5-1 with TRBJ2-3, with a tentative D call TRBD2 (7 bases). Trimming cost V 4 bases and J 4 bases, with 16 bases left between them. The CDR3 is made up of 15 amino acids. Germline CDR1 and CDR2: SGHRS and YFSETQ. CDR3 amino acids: CASSPQGRGSDTQYL. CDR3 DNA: TGCGCCAGCAGCCCGCAGGGGCGGGGGTCAGATACGCAGTATCTT.

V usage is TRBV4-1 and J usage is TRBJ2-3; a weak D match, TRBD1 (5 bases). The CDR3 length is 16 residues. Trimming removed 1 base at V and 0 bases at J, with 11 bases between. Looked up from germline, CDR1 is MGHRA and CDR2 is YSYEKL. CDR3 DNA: TGCGCCAGCAGCCAAGTGGGGCCCCTTAGCACAGATACGCAGTATTTT. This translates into CASSQVGPLSTDTQYF.

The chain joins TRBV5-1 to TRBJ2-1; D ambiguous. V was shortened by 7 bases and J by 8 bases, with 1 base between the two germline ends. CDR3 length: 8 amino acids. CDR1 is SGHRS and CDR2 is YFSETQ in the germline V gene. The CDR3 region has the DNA TGCGCCAGCTATGAGCAGTTCTTC. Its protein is CASYEQFF.

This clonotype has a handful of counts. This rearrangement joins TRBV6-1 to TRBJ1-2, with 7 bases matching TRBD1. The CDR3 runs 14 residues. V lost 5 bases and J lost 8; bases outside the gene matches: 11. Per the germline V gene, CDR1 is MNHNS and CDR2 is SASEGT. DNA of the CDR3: TGTGCCAGCAGTAACAGGGGATCCAGCCCCGGCTACACCTTC. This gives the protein CASSNRGSSPGYTF.

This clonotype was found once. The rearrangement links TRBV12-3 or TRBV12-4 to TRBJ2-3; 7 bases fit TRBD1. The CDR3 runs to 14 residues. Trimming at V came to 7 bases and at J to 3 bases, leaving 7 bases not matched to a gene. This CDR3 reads CASTLTGFTDTQYF. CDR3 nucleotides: TGTGCCAGCACCTTGACAGGGTTTACAGATACGCAGTATTTT.

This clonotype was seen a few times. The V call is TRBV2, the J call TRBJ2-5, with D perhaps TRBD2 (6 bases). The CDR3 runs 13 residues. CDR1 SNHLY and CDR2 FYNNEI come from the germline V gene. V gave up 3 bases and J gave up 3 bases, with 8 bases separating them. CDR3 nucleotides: TGTGCCAGCAGTGAGTGGGGGGAAGAGACCCAGTACTTC. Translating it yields CASSEWGEETQYF.

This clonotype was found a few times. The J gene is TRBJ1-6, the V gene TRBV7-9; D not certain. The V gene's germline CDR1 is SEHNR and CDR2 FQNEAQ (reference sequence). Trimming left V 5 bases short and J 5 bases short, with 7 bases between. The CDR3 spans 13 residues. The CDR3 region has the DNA TGTGCCAGCAGCGGGTGGAATAATTCACCCCTCCACTTT. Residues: CASSGWNNSPLHF.

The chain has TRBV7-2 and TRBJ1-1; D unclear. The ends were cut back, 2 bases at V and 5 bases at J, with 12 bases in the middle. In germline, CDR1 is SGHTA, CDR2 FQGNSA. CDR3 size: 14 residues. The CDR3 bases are TGTGCCAGCAGCTTACCAGGTCTAGGGACTGAAGCTTTCTTT. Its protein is CASSLPGLGTEAFF.